This TCR beta chain derives from a study of T-cell memory formation after mild COVID-19. Study at large: Each donor largely had its own TCR clusters. Study findings and constraints: Some clones that responded turned up in pre-infection memory, which suggests that cross-reactive memory joined in.

This clonotype appeared a few times. The antigen is unknown. Trimming left V 3 bases short and J 3 bases short, with 11 bases between. CDR3 size: 13 residues. CDR1 and CDR2 (germline): DFQATT, SNEGSKA (reference sequence). TCRdb used MiXCR to reprocess the 5' RACE reads, holding one entry per CDR3 protein. The sample has 380,000 or so distinct CDR3 sequences; roughly 14% are singletons. The sample taken for sequencing was PBMCs or a T cell subset sorted from them (not recorded which). The rearrangement joins TRBV20-1 to TRBJ2-5; D call uncertain. This receptor was obtained from a young man who had mild COVID-19 (a few samples of this study predate the infection). Cell type and time point are not known. The CDR3 nucleotides are TGCAGTGCTAGTCGAGGCGGCAAAGAGACCCAGTACTTC. Protein: CSASRGGKETQYF.